The 25 T cell receptor beta chains below come from one sample, sequenced in a study of blood T cell repertoires in COVID-19. Method: immunoSEQ multiplex PCR; TCRdb's copy keeps in-frame clones and lacks some. The sample has 150,000 or so clones; roughly 80% are singletons. Sequencing used PBMCs or T cells enriched from blood (not recorded which). The receptors stem from a woman aged 50 to 65 who had recovered from COVID-19.

The chain links TRBV19 to TRBJ2-2; D call uncertain. Between the trimmed V and J ends, which lost 3 bases and 4 bases, there was a span of 6 bases. This CDR3 spans 13 amino acids. Germline V CDR1 and CDR2: LNHDA, SQIVND (reference sequence). The CDR3 is CASSIGVTGELFF. The CDR3 bases are TGTGCCAGTAGTATCGGAGTCACCGGGGAGCTGTTTTTT. The entire variable domain, with the rest obtained from reference TRBV19 and TRBJ2-2, is as follows: DGGITQSPKYLFRKEGQNVTLSCEQNLNHDAMYWYRQDPGQGLRLIYYSQIVNDFQKGDIAEGYSVSREKKESFPLTVTSAQKNPTAFYLCASSIGVTGELFFGEGSRLTVL.

The chain carries TRBV28 and TRBJ2-1; 8 bases map to TRBD1. This CDR3 has 16 residues. Germline loops: CDR1 MDHEN, CDR2 SYDVKM. After removal of 6 bases from V and 3 bases from J, the junction contained 10 bases not matched to a gene. The CDR3 spells CASSPPGGRGYNEQFF. The CDR3 bases are TGTGCCAGCAGCCCACCAGGGGGCCGGGGCTACAATGAGCAGTTCTTC.

This chain connects TRBV2 to TRBJ1-5, with a possible D match to TRBD1 (5 bases). Trimming left V 6 bases short and J 5 bases short, with 11 bases between. CDR3 length: 13 residues. Germline V gene lookup returns CDR1 SNHLY and CDR2 FYNNEI. The CDR3 nucleotides read TGTGCCAGCAGCGGAACAGGCTATCAGCCCCAGCATTTT. Its translation: CASSGTGYQPQHF.

The CDR3 nucleotides read TGTGCCAGCAGCACCCGGGGCGACAGGGTGAGCAATCAGCCCCAGCATTTT. Translated: CASSTRGDRVSNQPQHF. The gene calls are TRBV27 and TRBJ1-5; 7 nucleotides agree with TRBD1. CDR1 MNHEY and CDR2 SMNVEV come from the germline V gene (reference sequence). J gave up 1 base and V 6 bases, and 12 bases lay outside the gene matches. The CDR3 is 17 amino acids.

The chain links TRBV7-2 to TRBJ2-7; D is possibly TRBD2 (6 bases). This CDR3 comprises 15 residues. Trimming took off 1 base at V and 1 base at J, with 11 bases between the two ends. Germline lookup yields CDR1 SGHTA and CDR2 FQGNSA. Here the CDR3 DNA reads TGTGCCAGCAGCTTAGATCCGGGGGAGTCCTACGAGCAGTACGTC. Its protein is CASSLDPGESYEQYV.

The rearrangement joins TRBV6-5 to TRBJ1-6, with 7 bases matching TRBD1. This CDR3 is built from 16 residues. After removal of 0 bases from V and 10 bases from J, the junction contained 9 bases not matched to a gene. The V gene's germline CDR1 is MNHEY and CDR2 SVGAGI. This CDR3 reads CASSYSGRQGESPLHF. The CDR3 DNA is TGTGCCAGCAGTTACTCAGGCCGGCAGGGGGAATCACCCCTCCACTTT.

This chain connects TRBV12-3 or TRBV12-4 to TRBJ2-7; D might be TRBD1 (6 bases). Trimming stripped 6 bases from V and 5 bases from J, with 14 bases between. The CDR3 has 13 residues. CDR3 in amino acids: CASSTTGINEQYV. CDR3 nucleotide sequence: TGTGCCAGCAGCACCACAGGGATCAACGAGCAGTACGTC.

In its sample, this clone was seen once. The chain employs TRBV11-2 and TRBJ1-1; D unclear. V was clipped by 2 bases and J by 6 bases, with 13 bases between them. The CDR3 totals 14 residues. Looked up from germline, CDR1 is SGHAT and CDR2 is FQNNGV. The CDR3 reads CASSLPLRVPEAFF. CDR3 nucleotides: TGTGCCAGCAGCTTACCCCTACGTGTCCCTGAAGCTTTCTTT. Supplemented by reference TRBV11-2 and TRBJ1-1, the full variable domain reads EAGVAQSPRYKIIEKRQSVAFWCNPISGHATLYWYQQILGQGPKLLIQFQNNGVVDDSQLPKDRFSAERLKGVDSTLKIQPAKLEDSAVYLCASSLPLRVPEAFFGQGTRLTVV.

The J gene is TRBJ1-1, the V gene TRBV5-4, with TRBD1 as a possible D gene (6 bases). The CDR3 totals 16 residues. Trimming removed 0 bases at V and 1 base at J, with 13 bases between. The germline gives CDR1 SGHNT, CDR2 YYREEE (reference sequence). CDR3 region: CASSLGQEDPNTEAFF. CDR3 sequence (DNA): TGTGCCAGCAGCTTGGGACAGGAGGATCCGAACACTGAAGCTTTCTTT.

This clone was picked up a small number of times. This sequence joins TRBV4-1 and TRBJ2-1; 8 bases align to TRBD2. Germline lookup yields CDR1 MGHRA and CDR2 YSYEKL. This CDR3 spans 17 amino acids. The junction had 15 bases not matched to a gene; V was cut back by 3 bases and J by 8 bases. As DNA, the CDR3 is TGCGCCAGCAGCCAGGGTCCCGGGAGGGAAATATTTGATGAGCAGTTCTTC. Its protein product is CASSQGPGREIFDEQFF.

The chain has TRBV6-1 and TRBJ1-1; D is uncertain. CDR1 and CDR2 from the germline V gene are MNHNS and SASEGT. Trimming shortened V by 3 bases and J by 3 bases, and 8 bases separated the two germline ends. The length of the CDR3 is 13 residues. The chain's CDR3 is CASSEFGDTEAFF. The CDR3 coding sequence is TGTGCCAGCAGTGAGTTCGGAGACACTGAAGCTTTCTTT.

The chain links TRBV19 to TRBJ1-1; TRBD1 might be the D (6 bases). CDR3 length: 13 amino acids. V lost 3 bases and J lost 5, with 10 bases in between. The germline V gene encodes CDR1 LNHDA and CDR2 SQIVND (reference sequence). In nucleotides, the CDR3 is TGTGCCAGTAGTATGGGGGGGCGGACTGAAGCTTTCTTT. Translating gives CASSMGGRTEAFF.

The V gene is TRBV6-5, the J gene TRBJ2-7; 8 nucleotides align to TRBD1. From germline, CDR1 is MNHEY and CDR2 SVGAGI. The CDR3 is 12 residues long. V trimming: 8 bases; J trimming: 6 bases; junction bases outside the gene matches: 6. The CDR3: CASSQGAVEQYV. In DNA form, the CDR3 reads TGTGCCAGCTCGCAGGGGGCGGTCGAGCAGTACGTC.

The chain recombines TRBV13 with TRBJ2-2, with TRBD1 matching over 9 bases. This CDR3 has 16 residues. Germline loops: CDR1 PRHDT, CDR2 FYEKMQ (reference sequence). V shed 2 bases, J shed 4 bases, and the junction held 5 bases outside the gene matches. The chain's CDR3 is CASSLSQGAFTGELFF. The CDR3 nucleotides are TGTGCCAGCAGCTTATCACAGGGGGCTTTCACCGGGGAGCTGTTTTTT. Full variable domain (rest looked up from reference TRBV13 and TRBJ2-2): AAGVIQSPRHLIKEKRETATLKCYPIPRHDTVYWYQQGPGQDPQFLISFYEKMQSDKGSIPDRFSAQQFSDYHSELNMSSLELGDSALYFCASSLSQGAFTGELFFGEGSRLTVL.

The genes are TRBV10-3 and TRBJ2-7, with 8 bases aligning to TRBD1. The CDR3 is 13 amino acids. CDR1 and CDR2 from the germline V gene are ENHRY and SYGVKD. After removal of 10 bases from V and 5 bases from J, the junction contained 10 bases not matched to a gene. As DNA, the CDR3 is TGTGCCACCAACCCAGGGGGCGTGGACGAGCAGTACGTC. It translates to CATNPGGVDEQYV.

The rearrangement joins TRBV2 to TRBJ1-5, with TRBD1 identical over 9 bases. Germline V CDR1 and CDR2: SNHLY, FYNNEI. Unmatched junction bases numbered 3, after V lost 4 bases and J lost 2 bases. This CDR3 contains 15 residues. The CDR3 loop reads CASSGTGAGNQPQHF. The CDR3 DNA reads as TGTGCCAGCAGTGGGACAGGGGCCGGCAATCAGCCCCAGCATTTT.

The CDR3 reads CASSMTSATGELFF. The CDR3 DNA reads as TGTGCCAGTAGTATGACTAGCGCCACCGGGGAGCTGTTTTTT. The genes are TRBV19 and TRBJ2-2; TRBD2 matches 8 bases. V trimming: 3 bases; J trimming: 4 bases; junction bases outside the gene matches: 1. The CDR3 length is 14 residues. Germline loops: CDR1 LNHDA, CDR2 SQIVND (reference sequence). Drawing the rest from reference TRBV19 and TRBJ2-2, the complete variable domain is DGGITQSPKYLFRKEGQNVTLSCEQNLNHDAMYWYRQDPGQGLRLIYYSQIVNDFQKGDIAEGYSVSREKKESFPLTVTSAQKNPTAFYLCASSMTSATGELFFGEGSRLTVL.

The sample holds one count of this clone. The chain carries TRBV18 and TRBJ1-2, with TRBD1 identical over 8 bases. CDR3 length: 16 residues. CDR1 KGHSH and CDR2 LQKENI come from the germline V gene. V shed 6 bases, J shed 5 bases, and the junction held 14 bases outside the gene matches. The CDR3 reads CASSPGQGPQNYGYTF. CDR3 coding DNA: TGTGCCAGCTCTCCCGGACAGGGTCCCCAGAATTATGGCTACACCTTC.

The chain links TRBV7-2 to TRBJ2-3; 7 bases align to TRBD2. J lost 2 bases, V lost 4 bases, and 9 bases had no gene match. This CDR3 is 16 amino acids long. In germline, CDR1 is SGHTA, CDR2 FQGNSA. CDR3 sequence reads: CASSSHGTTNTDTQYF. The CDR3 coding sequence is TGTGCCAGCAGCTCCCACGGGACTACTAACACAGATACGCAGTATTTT.

V and J are TRBV19 and TRBJ1-5, with D unresolved. Germline CDR1 and CDR2: LNHDA and SQIVND (reference sequence). This CDR3 comprises 12 residues. V gave up 4 bases and J gave up 1 base, with 2 bases separating them. This chain's CDR3 is CASSTSNQPQHF. As DNA, the CDR3 is TGTGCCAGTAGTACGAGCAATCAGCCCCAGCATTTT.

The chain is built from TRBV6-4 and TRBJ1-2; 7 positions agree with TRBD1. Germline V lookup: CDR1 MRHNA, CDR2 SNTAGT. CDR3 size: 14 residues. V dropped 8 bases and J dropped 4; count of bases not matched to a gene: 10. This CDR3 is CASAPGGRIYGYTF. Here the CDR3 DNA reads TGTGCCAGCGCCCCAGGGGGACGGATCTATGGCTACACCTTC.

V is TRBV3-1 (or the pseudogene TRBV3-2) and J is TRBJ1-2, with a tentative D call TRBD1 (5 bases). Germline V gene data show CDR1 as LGHDT and CDR2 as YNNKEL (reference sequence). The V and J ends lost 0 bases and 6 bases respectively, with 8 bases between them. CDR3 length: 13 residues. The CDR3 bases are TGTGCCAGCAGCCAAGAGCCCAGGGATGGCTACACCTTC. Protein: CASSQEPRDGYTF.

The chain couples TRBV7-2 to TRBJ1-1; D perhaps matches TRBD1 (5 bases). Trimming removed 4 bases at V and 11 bases at J, with 14 bases between. This CDR3 contains 12 residues. Germline V gene sequence: CDR1 SGHTA, CDR2 FQGNSA. This CDR3 is CASSYTTGGAFF. The CDR3 coding sequence is TGTGCCAGCAGCTATACAACCGGGGGGGCTTTCTTT.

V usage is TRBV6-2 or TRBV6-3 and J usage is TRBJ1-6, with D possibly being TRBD1 (5 bases). The V end was cut by 5 bases, the J end by 8 bases, with 13 bases between. The germline V gene encodes CDR1 MNHEY and CDR2 SVGEGT. This CDR3 contains 14 residues. CDR3 nucleotide sequence: TGTGCCAGCAGTGACCGCGGGGGGGATTCACCCCTCCACTTT. Translated: CASSDRGGDSPLHF.

The rearrangement uses TRBV3-1 (or the pseudogene TRBV3-2) and TRBJ2-5; D is unclear. Trimming pared 6 bases from V and 6 bases from J, leaving 17 bases between. This CDR3 has 14 residues. Germline V lookup: CDR1 LGHDT, CDR2 YNNKEL (reference sequence). CDR3 amino acids: CASRTTGSLKTQYF. The CDR3 coding sequence is TGTGCCAGCAGAACTACCGGGTCCTTGAAGACCCAGTACTTC.